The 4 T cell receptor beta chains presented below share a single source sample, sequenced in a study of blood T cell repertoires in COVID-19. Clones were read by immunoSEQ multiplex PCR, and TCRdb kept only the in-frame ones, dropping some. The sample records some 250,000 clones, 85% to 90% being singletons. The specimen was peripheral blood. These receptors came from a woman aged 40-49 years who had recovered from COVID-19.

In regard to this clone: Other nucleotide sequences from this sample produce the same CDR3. This CDR3 reads CASSPGTEAFF. The CDR3 DNA reads as TGTGCCAGCAGTCCCGGGACAGAAGCTTTCTTT. The chain is built from TRBV12-3 or TRBV12-4 and TRBJ1-1, with D perhaps matching TRBD1 (6 bases). V lost 5 bases and J lost 8, with 9 bases in between. The CDR3 spans 11 residues.

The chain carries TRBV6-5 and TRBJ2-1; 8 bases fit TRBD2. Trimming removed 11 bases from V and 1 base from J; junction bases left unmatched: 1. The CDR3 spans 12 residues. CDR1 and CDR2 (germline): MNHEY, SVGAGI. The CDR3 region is CAASGSYNEQFF. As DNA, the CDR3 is TGTGCCGCTAGCGGGTCCTACAATGAGCAGTTCTTC.

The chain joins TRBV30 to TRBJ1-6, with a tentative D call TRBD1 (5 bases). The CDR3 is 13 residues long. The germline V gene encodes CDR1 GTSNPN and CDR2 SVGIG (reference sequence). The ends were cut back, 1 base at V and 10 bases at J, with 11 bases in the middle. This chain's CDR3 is CAWSGQGSSPLHF. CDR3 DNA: TGTGCCTGGAGTGGGCAGGGCTCGTCACCCCTCCACTTT.

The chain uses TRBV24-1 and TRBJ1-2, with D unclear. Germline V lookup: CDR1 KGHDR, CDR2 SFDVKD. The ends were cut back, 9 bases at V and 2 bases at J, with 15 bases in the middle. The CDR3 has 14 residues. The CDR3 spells CATSPPRGNYGYTF. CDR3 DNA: TGTGCCACCTCCCCCCCCCGCGGGAACTATGGCTACACCTTC.